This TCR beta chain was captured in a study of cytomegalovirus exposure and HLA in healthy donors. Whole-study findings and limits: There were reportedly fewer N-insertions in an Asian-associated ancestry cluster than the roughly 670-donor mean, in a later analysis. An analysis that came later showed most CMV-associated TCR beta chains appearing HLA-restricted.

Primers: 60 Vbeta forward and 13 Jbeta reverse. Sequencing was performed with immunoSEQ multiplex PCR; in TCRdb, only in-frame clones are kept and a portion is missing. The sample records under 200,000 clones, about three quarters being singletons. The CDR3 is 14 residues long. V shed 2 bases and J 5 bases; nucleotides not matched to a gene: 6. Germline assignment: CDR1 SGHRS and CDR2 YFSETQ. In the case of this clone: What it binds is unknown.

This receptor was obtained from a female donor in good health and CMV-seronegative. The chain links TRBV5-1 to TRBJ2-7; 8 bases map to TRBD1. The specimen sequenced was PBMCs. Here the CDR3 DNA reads TGCGCCAGCAGCTTAGGCTTGACAGGGGACGAGCAGTACTTC. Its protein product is CASSLGLTGDEQYF.